A selection of T cell receptor beta chains follows, all from one sample in a study of T cell responses to AZD1222 COVID-19 vaccine. Libraries were prepared by immunoSEQ multiplex PCR; TCRdb keeps only in-frame clonotypes and omits some of them. The sample has 40,000 to 65,000 clones, roughly 84% seen once; the top ten hold more than 20%. The input for sequencing was peripheral blood, taken on day 0 of AZD1222 vaccination. These receptors came from an adult in good health. Both conserved end residues are part of each CDR3. The order of the fields is clone size, V gene, D gene, J gene, CDR3 DNA, CDR3 protein. The D gene is left open where the match is weak. Where a row states a size, it is once, few, many or the class of an expanded clone; other rows omit it.

>-|TRBV19|-|TRBJ1-5
TGTGCCAGTAGTATTTATCGGACGGACGAAGGCCCCCAGCATTTT
CASSIYRTDEGPQHF
>-|TRBV7-7|-|TRBJ2-1
TGTGCCAGCAGCCCAGTAGGCGGCAATGAGCAGTTCTTC
CASSPVGGNEQFF
>once|TRBV7-2|-|TRBJ2-7
TGTGCCAGCAGCTTAGTGGCGGGTGATTTCGGTTACGAGCAGTACTTC
CASSLVAGDFGYEQYF
>-|TRBV7-2|-|TRBJ2-3
TGTGCCAGCAGCCCACAGGGCCCCGGGACAGATACGCAGTATTTT
CASSPQGPGTDTQYF
>-|TRBV6-6|-|TRBJ1-2
TGTGCCAGCAGTTTGGGGGGGACACGCCATAACTATGGCTACACCTTC
CASSLGGTRHNYGYTF
>-|TRBV6-4|-|TRBJ2-5
TGTGCCCATAGGGCTAGCGCCAAAGAGACCCAGTACTTC
CAHRASAKETQYF
>-|TRBV6-6|-|TRBJ2-5
TGTGCCAGCAATATTCCGAGCCAAGAGACCCAGTACTTC
CASNIPSQETQYF
>few|TRBV24-1|-|TRBJ2-1
TGTGCCACCAGTGATTTGAGGCTAGCTGCACGCTCCTACAATGAGCAGTTCTTC
CATSDLRLAARSYNEQFF
>-|TRBV12-3/TRBV12-4|TRBD1|TRBJ2-2
TGTGCCAGCAGGACAGGGGTAGCCGGGGAGCTGTTTTTT
CASRTGVAGELFF
>-|TRBV6-6|TRBD1|TRBJ1-4
TGTGCCAGCAGCTGGACAGGGGGAAATGAAAAACTGTTTTTT
CASSWTGGNEKLFF
>-|TRBV30|-|TRBJ1-3
TGTGCCTGGAGTACGGACAGCCACTCTGGAAACACCATATATTTT
CAWSTDSHSGNTIYF
>-|TRBV7-2|-|TRBJ1-5
TGTGCCAGCAGCCCAAACGGAGGTGCTAGCAATCAGCCCCAGCATTTT
CASSPNGGASNQPQHF
>-|TRBV6-4|-|TRBJ2-2
TGTGCCAGCGGGGAGGCGGTGAACACCGGGGAGCTGTTTTTT
CASGEAVNTGELFF
>-|TRBV5-4|-|TRBJ2-5
TGTGCCAGCAGCTTGGCAGTGGGAGTTGGGGAGACCCAGTACTTC
CASSLAVGVGETQYF
>-|TRBV27|TRBD1|TRBJ1-6
TGTGCCAGCACCTTACAGGGGGTGAATTCACCCCTCCACTTT
CASTLQGVNSPLHF
>-|TRBV5-1|-|TRBJ1-1
TGCGCCAGCAGCCCGTCGGGGGGGACCACTGAAGCTTTCTTT
CASSPSGGTTEAFF
>-|TRBV5-1|-|TRBJ2-3
TGCGCCAGCAGCTTGGAGGGGACGACAGATACGCAGTATTTT
CASSLEGTTDTQYF
>-|TRBV5-5|TRBD1|TRBJ1-1
TGTGCCAGCAGCTTGGTAGGGCAGGGGGCGCAGGGCACTGAAGCTTTCTTT
CASSLVGQGAQGTEAFF
>-|TRBV11-2|-|TRBJ1-2
TGTGCCAGCAGCTCCGGGACTCGCTATGGCTACACCTTC
CASSSGTRYGYTF
>-|TRBV11-2|-|TRBJ2-7
TGTGCCAGCAGCCCCCGCCGGGGTCCCTACGAGCAGTACTTC
CASSPRRGPYEQYF
>-|TRBV5-1|-|TRBJ2-3
TGCGCCAGCAGCCTATCTGCCAGCACAGATACGCAGTATTTT
CASSLSASTDTQYF
>-|TRBV6-5|TRBD1|TRBJ1-3
TGTGCCAGCAGTTTCGCCAGGGGGCCCCCAAACACCATATATTTT
CASSFARGPPNTIYF
>-|TRBV12-5|-|TRBJ1-2
TGTGCTAGTGGTTTGGACAGGGTACAGGGCTACACCTTC
CASGLDRVQGYTF
>-|TRBV11-3|TRBD2|TRBJ2-1
TGTGCCAGCAGCCACCAGCGGGGGGTCTACAATGAGCAGTTCTTC
CASSHQRGVYNEQFF
>-|TRBV24-1|TRBD1|TRBJ1-5
TGTGCCACCCGGGACAGGGGGCGCTTGAAGCCCCAGCATTTT
CATRDRGRLKPQHF
>-|TRBV2|-|TRBJ2-3
TGTGCCAGCAGTGACGGGATCATCACAGATACGCAGTATTTT
CASSDGIITDTQYF
>-|TRBV21-1|-|TRBJ1-6
TGTGCCAGCTCCACTCTGGAGATTCCAATTCAAACCCTCCACTTT
CASSTLEIPIQTLHF
>-|TRBV7-2|-|TRBJ2-7
TGTGCCAGCAGCTTAGGTAGACAAGGCTACGAGCAGTACTTC
CASSLGRQGYEQYF
>once|TRBV14|-|TRBJ2-1
TGTGCCAGCACCGGGGGATGGAAGCAGTTCTTC
CASTGGWKQFF
>-|TRBV6-5|TRBD2|TRBJ2-3
TGTGCCAGCAGTTCTCGACTAGCGGGAGATCGAGATACGCAGTATTTT
CASSSRLAGDRDTQYF
>-|TRBV27|-|TRBJ2-1
TGTGCCAGCAGTTTAGGGCAGAATGAGCAGTTCTTC
CASSLGQNEQFF
>once|TRBV11-3|TRBD2|TRBJ2-1
TGTGCCAGCAGCTTAAGGCTAGCGGGGTACAATGAGCAGTTCTTC
CASSLRLAGYNEQFF
>-|TRBV11-3|-|TRBJ2-7
TGTGCCAGCAGCTTAGTGGCAGGTCCTGGGGGCGAGCAGTACTTC
CASSLVAGPGGEQYF
>-|TRBV19|TRBD1|TRBJ1-6
TGTGCCAGCTCCCGGGACAGGGAGAATTCACCCCTCCACTTT
CASSRDRENSPLHF
>-|TRBV5-1|-|TRBJ1-4
TGCGCCAGCAGCGAGGGCCAAGCCGGGGAAAAACTGTTTTTT
CASSEGQAGEKLFF